In this sample, the clone carrying this T cell receptor beta chain turned up once. Its matching antigen is unknown. These data belong to a study of CD8 T cells in Susac syndrome. Looking at the study overall: When blood was collected, patients with Susac syndrome were therapy-naive, were taking corticosteroids, or were receiving intravenous immunoglobulin alone. Whole-study results and caveats: Within Susac syndrome CD4+ T cell repertoires, clonal expansion was not evident.

The V gene lost 3 bases and the J gene lost 7 bases, with 21 bases spanning the gap. The CDR3 spans 17 residues. The germline CDR1 and CDR2 sequences are ENHRY and SYGVKD. RNA in amounts of about 0.5 to 1 ug was reverse transcribed with random hexamers. TCRdb reprocessed the immunoSEQ multiplex PCR reads via MiXCR and lists one record per CDR3 protein. The table includes some 240,000 distinct CDR3 sequences, almost 97% detected once. TEMRA cells were enriched by FACS, while CD8+ and CD4+ T cells were obtained through a negative isolation that was performed magnetically. This chain joins TRBV10-3 and TRBJ1-4, with D possibly matching TRBD1 (5 bases). Sequenced input: CD4+ T cells from PBMCs. The TCR was taken from a human donor with Susac syndrome. The CDR3 protein is CAISDPTPRQGGEKLFF. CDR3 in DNA: TGTGCCATCAGTGATCCAACCCCCCGCCAGGGCGGTGAAAAACTGTTTTTT.